This TCR beta chain comes out of a study of blood T cell repertoires in COVID-19. Authors' processing steps: Reference gene primers were amplified, and this amplification served to estimate nucleated cell counts. Sequencing was performed with immunoSEQ multiplex PCR; in TCRdb, only in-frame clones are kept and a portion is missing. That table gives V, J and clone size, and the DNA gave D and trimming. Here the sample spans around 83,000 clones, roughly 88% being singletons. Losses at the gene ends were 7 bases for V and 3 bases for J; bases not matched to a gene: 15. The CDR3 length is 17 residues. Germline V gene data show CDR1 as MDHEN and CDR2 as SYDVKM.

The sample taken for sequencing was peripheral blood. The V call is TRBV28, the J call TRBJ2-5; TRBD2 matches at 9 bases. The sequence was obtained from a man aged 50 to 59 with active or convalescent COVID-19. CDR3 sequence: CASTPGGSGSWKETQYF. CDR3 in DNA: TGTGCCAGCACCCCCGGGGGTAGCGGGAGTTGGAAAGAGACCCAGTACTTC.